Listed here are 16 T cell receptor beta chains from one sample, sequenced in a study of cytomegalovirus exposure and HLA in healthy donors. 13 Jbeta primers and 60 Vbeta primers were used for the PCR. TCRdb's copy holds only in-frame clones and misses some; the assay was immunoSEQ multiplex PCR. The sample holds around 70,000 clones, roughly two thirds seen once. The sequenced sample was PBMCs. These receptors originate from a young man in good health and CMV-seronegative.

This chain connects TRBV6-1 to TRBJ2-7; TRBD1 is a possible D gene (6 bases). Germline V lookup: CDR1 MNHNS, CDR2 SASEGT. The CDR3 totals 14 residues. Deletions cut 2 bases from V and 0 bases from J, with 8 bases between. The CDR3 coding sequence is TGTGCCAGCAGTGAAAGGGGGAGCTCCTACGAGCAGTACTTC. Translated, it gives CASSERGSSYEQYF.

This clone has only a few counts. V is TRBV27 and J is TRBJ2-7; tentatively, D is TRBD1 (6 bases). The CDR3 consists of 13 residues. Deletions cut 1 base from V and 7 bases from J, with 11 bases between. CDR1 and CDR2 (germline): MNHEY, SMNVEV (reference sequence). CDR3 nucleotide sequence: TGTGCCAGCAGTTTATACAGGGCTGAGGAGCAGTACTTC. This gives the protein CASSLYRAEEQYF.

This clone was observed a few times. The genes are TRBV5-1 and TRBJ1-2; 9 bases align to TRBD1. Germline V gives CDR1 SGHRS, CDR2 YFSETQ. After removal of 3 bases from V and 8 bases from J, the junction contained 5 bases not matched to a gene. The CDR3 sequence is 13 residues long. CDR3 coding DNA: TGCGCCAGCAGCTACGGGACAGGGCAAGGCTACACCTTC. The encoded protein is CASSYGTGQGYTF.

For the CDR3, the DNA is TGTGCCTGGGGCGGGGGCCCCTACGAGCAGTACTTC. It encodes CAWGGGPYEQYF. The chain is built from TRBV30 and TRBJ2-7; a weak D match, TRBD2 (7 bases). The V gene lost 5 bases and the J gene lost 2 bases, with 10 bases spanning the gap. Germline V lookup: CDR1 GTSNPN, CDR2 SVGIG (reference sequence). The CDR3 loop spans 12 amino acids.

This clone appeared a few times. The J gene is TRBJ2-7, the V gene TRBV6-5, with TRBD1 as a possible D gene (5 bases). V was cut by 0 bases and J by 7 bases, with 16 bases left in between. The CDR3 runs 15 residues. CDR1 and CDR2 from the germline V gene are MNHEY and SVGAGI. DNA for the CDR3: TGTGCCAGCAGTTACTCGGTCAGGGCGACCGTGGAGCAGTACTTC. As protein: CASSYSVRATVEQYF.

V and J are TRBV6-1 and TRBJ2-1, with D unresolved. Trimming took 6 bases from V and 10 from J, leaving 13 bases between them. The V gene's germline CDR1 is MNHNS and CDR2 SASEGT. The CDR3 extends over 12 amino acids. The CDR3: CASSDSSPEQFF. The DNA for the CDR3 is TGTGCCAGCAGCGATAGCAGTCCGGAGCAGTTCTTC.

The chain combines TRBV4-2 with TRBJ1-5; unclear D gene. Trimming left V 3 bases short and J 6 bases short, with 12 bases between. Germline V gives CDR1 LGHNA, CDR2 YNFKEQ. The CDR3 consists of 14 residues. The CDR3 sequence is CASSHLGEAQPQHF. Here the CDR3 DNA reads TGTGCCAGCAGCCACCTCGGGGAGGCTCAGCCCCAGCATTTT.

The rearrangement uses TRBV29-1 and TRBJ2-3, with 10 bases aligning to TRBD2. V was clipped by 2 bases and J by 4 bases; unmatched bases: 3. The germline gives CDR1 SQVTM, CDR2 ANQGSEA. The CDR3 loop spans 14 amino acids. The CDR3 DNA sequence: TGCAGCGTTGAACCAGCGGGGGGGCCAGATACGCAGTATTTT. This gives the protein CSVEPAGGPDTQYF.

The DNA of the CDR3 is TGCGCCAGCAGCCAAGGAGTAAGCTACGAGCAGTACTTC. Protein product: CASSQGVSYEQYF. The rearrangement links TRBV4-1 to TRBJ2-7; D is unresolved. Trimming cost V 1 base and J 3 bases, with 7 bases left between them. Germline lookup yields CDR1 MGHRA and CDR2 YSYEKL. The CDR3 contains 13 residues.

The chain combines TRBV29-1 with TRBJ2-7; 9 positions agree with TRBD1. V was clipped by 4 bases and J by 3 bases; unmatched bases: 7. CDR1 SQVTM and CDR2 ANQGSEA come from the germline V gene. The CDR3 loop spans 14 amino acids. CDR3 loop: CSVAFWDRVYEQYF. In nucleotides, the CDR3 is TGCAGCGTTGCATTTTGGGACAGGGTCTACGAGCAGTACTTC.

The chain uses TRBV2 and TRBJ2-3; D perhaps matches TRBD1 (5 bases). Trimming took off 10 bases at V and 0 bases at J, with 14 bases between the two ends. CDR1 and CDR2 from the germline V gene are SNHLY and FYNNEI. The CDR3 covers 14 residues. The CDR3 loop reads CAIKGDFSTDTQYF. The CDR3 nucleotides read TGTGCCATTAAAGGGGATTTTAGCACAGATACGCAGTATTTT.

This chain connects TRBV9 to TRBJ2-7, with a tentative D call TRBD1 (5 bases). V was clipped by 0 bases and J by 1 base, with 11 bases between them. The germline V gene has CDR1 SGDLS and CDR2 YYNGEE. This CDR3 spans 15 amino acids. The CDR3 sequence: CASSVGGLESYEQYF. DNA of the CDR3: TGTGCCAGCAGCGTAGGGGGCCTGGAGTCCTACGAGCAGTACTTC.

The V call is TRBV19, the J call TRBJ2-3; D is unclear. Germline V lookup: CDR1 LNHDA, CDR2 SQIVND (reference sequence). Trimming cost V 5 bases and J 2 bases, with 5 bases left between them. CDR3 length: 12 amino acids. In DNA, the CDR3 is TGTGCCAGTAGTCCCCACACAGATACGCAGTATTTT. Protein sequence: CASSPHTDTQYF.

V and J are TRBV27 and TRBJ1-6, with D perhaps matching TRBD1 (5 bases). Trimming stripped 4 bases from V and 2 bases from J, with 9 bases between. The CDR3 totals 15 residues. Germline loops: CDR1 MNHEY, CDR2 SMNVEV (reference sequence). The CDR3 is CASSSQGPYNSPLHF. The CDR3 DNA reads TGTGCCAGCAGTTCTCAGGGCCCCTATAATTCACCCCTCCACTTT.

This chain uses TRBV10-3 with TRBJ1-6; D ambiguous. Between the trimmed V and J ends, which lost 2 bases and 2 bases, there was a span of 7 bases. This CDR3 is 15 amino acids long. Looked up from germline, CDR1 is ENHRY and CDR2 is SYGVKD. As DNA, the CDR3 is TGTGCCATCAGTGAGGGTACAGCCTATAATTCACCCCTCCACTTT. Its translation is CAISEGTAYNSPLHF.

This clone was detected many times. The V and J genes are TRBV2 and TRBJ2-7; 8 bases line up with TRBD2. The V and J ends lost 8 bases and 2 bases, in that order; junction bases with no gene match: 5. This CDR3 region has 13 residues. CDR1 SNHLY and CDR2 FYNNEI come from the germline V gene. This CDR3 reads CASGRRGAYEQYF. CDR3 in DNA: TGTGCCAGCGGGCGGCGGGGGGCCTACGAGCAGTACTTC.